The clone carrying this T cell receptor beta chain was observed a handful of times. Its cognate antigen is unknown. This CDR3 comprises 16 residues. Unmatched junction bases numbered 15, after V lost 4 bases and J lost 6 bases. CDR1 and CDR2 (germline): SGHNT, YYREEE (reference sequence). These data come from a study of T cell responses to AZD1222 COVID-19 vaccine. General observations from the study: Samples come after the peak T cell response, not at day 14.

Libraries were prepared by immunoSEQ multiplex PCR; TCRdb keeps only in-frame clonotypes and omits some of them. The data show 100,000 to 150,000 clones, 75% to 90% seen once. The sequence derives from an adult who received the AZD1222 COVID-19 vaccine. V usage is TRBV5-4 and J usage is TRBJ2-7, with 8 bases matching TRBD2. Specimen: peripheral blood, collected 28 days after the second AZD1222 dose. This CDR3 reads CASSPAGGRGGAEQYF. CDR3 bases: TGTGCCAGCAGCCCGGCGGGGGGCAGGGGTGGTGCCGAGCAGTACTTC.